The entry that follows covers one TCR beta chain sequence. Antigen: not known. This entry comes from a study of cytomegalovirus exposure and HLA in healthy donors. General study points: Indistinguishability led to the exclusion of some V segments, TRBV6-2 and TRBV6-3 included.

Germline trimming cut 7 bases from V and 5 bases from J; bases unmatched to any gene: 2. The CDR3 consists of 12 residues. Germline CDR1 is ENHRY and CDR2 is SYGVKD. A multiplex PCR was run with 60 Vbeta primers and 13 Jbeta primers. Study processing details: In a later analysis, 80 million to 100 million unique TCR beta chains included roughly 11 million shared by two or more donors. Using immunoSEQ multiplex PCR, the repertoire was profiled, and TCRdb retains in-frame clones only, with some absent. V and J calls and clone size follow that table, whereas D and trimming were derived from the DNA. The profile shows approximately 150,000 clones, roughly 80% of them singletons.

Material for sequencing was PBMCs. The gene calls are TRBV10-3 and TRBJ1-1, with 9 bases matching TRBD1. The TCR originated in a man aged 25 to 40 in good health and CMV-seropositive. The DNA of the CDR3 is TGTGCCATCACGACAGGGGGGACTGAAGCTTTCTTT. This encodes CAITTGGTEAFF.